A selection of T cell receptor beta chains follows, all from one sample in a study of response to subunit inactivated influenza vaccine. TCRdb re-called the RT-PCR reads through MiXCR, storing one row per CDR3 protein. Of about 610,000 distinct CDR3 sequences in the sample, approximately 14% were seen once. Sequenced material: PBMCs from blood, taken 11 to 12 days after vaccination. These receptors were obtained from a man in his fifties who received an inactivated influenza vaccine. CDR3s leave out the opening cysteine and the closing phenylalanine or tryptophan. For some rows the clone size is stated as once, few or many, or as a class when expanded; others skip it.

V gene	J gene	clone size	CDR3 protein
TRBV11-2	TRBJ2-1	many	ASSLNPNTGNEQF
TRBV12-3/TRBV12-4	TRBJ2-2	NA	ASSTQRGATNTGELF
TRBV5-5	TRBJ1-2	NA	ASSLVTTGTGVSGYT
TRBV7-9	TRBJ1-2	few	ASSPLGGYT
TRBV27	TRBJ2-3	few	ASSLGGQGWGDTQY
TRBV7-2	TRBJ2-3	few	ASSLVASSIRGTQY
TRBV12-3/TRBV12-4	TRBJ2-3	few	ASNLDAGDTQY
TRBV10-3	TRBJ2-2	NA	AIRSGSGDTGELF
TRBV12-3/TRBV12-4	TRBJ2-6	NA	ASSLTYSGANVLT
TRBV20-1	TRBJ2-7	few	SASQPRDSYEQY
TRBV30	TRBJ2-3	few	AWSLTGELTTQY
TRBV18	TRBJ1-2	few	ASSPPETTLGYGYT
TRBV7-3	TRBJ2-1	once	ASSLLGPIEQF
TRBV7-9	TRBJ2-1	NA	ASSFRGDEQF
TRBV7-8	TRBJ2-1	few	ASSLGEAKQF
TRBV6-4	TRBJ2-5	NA	ARAPLSAAGETQY
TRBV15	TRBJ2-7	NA	ATSRDYRTVTYEQY
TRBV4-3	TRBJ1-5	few	ASSQERAGRWPQH
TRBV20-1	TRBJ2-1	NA	SASSFTSGVRDEQF
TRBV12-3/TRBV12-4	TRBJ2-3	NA	ANSLWSGGAITQY
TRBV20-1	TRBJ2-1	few	SATRGDNEQF
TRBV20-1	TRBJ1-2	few	SASLGASGYGYT
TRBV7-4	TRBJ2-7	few	ASSVQAARVSYEQY
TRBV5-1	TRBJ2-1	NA	ASSLDGHEYNEQF
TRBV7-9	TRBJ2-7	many	ASSLEGERSYEQY
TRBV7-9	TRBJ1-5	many	ASSPQDQPQH
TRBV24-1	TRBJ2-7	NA	ATTSGDSYEQY
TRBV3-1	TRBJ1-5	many	ASSARPNQPQH
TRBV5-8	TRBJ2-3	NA	ASSSGTQGLRTDTQY
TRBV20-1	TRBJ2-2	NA	SANQETGELF
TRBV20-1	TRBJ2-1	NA	SAAGFNNEQF
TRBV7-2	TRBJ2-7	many	ASSAGLGVRQY
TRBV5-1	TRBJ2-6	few	ASSFDGGTGANVLT
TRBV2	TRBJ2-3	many	ASSGTSGRTDTQY
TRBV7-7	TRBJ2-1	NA	ASSPQTNTYNEQF
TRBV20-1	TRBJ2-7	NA	SARDPGSYEQY
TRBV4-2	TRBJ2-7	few	ASSQTVTGLATSEQY
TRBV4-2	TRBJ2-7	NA	ASSRWAGDYEQY
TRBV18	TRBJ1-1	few	ASSPVMGSLGTEAF
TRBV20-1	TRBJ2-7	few	SARDIGPSSYEQY